Listed here are 26 T cell receptor beta chains from one sample, sequenced in a study of technical replicates of blood from a few donors. Measured with immunoSEQ multiplex PCR; TCRdb has only the in-frame clones, and not every one. The sample carries tens of thousands of clones, roughly 86% recorded once. The source material was PBMCs. Source of these receptors: a human donor in good health. Some clones in this sample may be carry-over from other donors' samples.

The chain uses TRBV7-2 and TRBJ2-1; D might be TRBD2 (6 bases). Germline-derived CDR1 and CDR2 are SGHTA and FQGNSA. The V end lost 1 base, the J end lost 3 bases, and 10 bases lay between the germline ends. The CDR3 extends over 15 amino acids. For the CDR3, the DNA is TGTGCCAGCAGCTTAGAACGGGAGAGCTACAATGAGCAGTTCTTC. Translating gives CASSLERESYNEQFF.

This clone was found once. The rearrangement links TRBV29-1 to TRBJ1-4; D remains ambiguous. Trimming cost V 0 bases and J 7 bases, with 3 bases left between them. The CDR3 runs 11 residues. CDR1 is SQVTM, CDR2 ANQGSEA, per germline. CDR3: CSVEDREKLFF. As DNA, the CDR3 is TGCAGCGTTGAAGATCGTGAAAAACTGTTTTTT.

The rearrangement uses TRBV2 and TRBJ2-7; 9 bases fit TRBD2. The V and J ends lost 6 bases and 0 bases, in that order; junction bases with no gene match: 3. The CDR3 length is 14 residues. CDR1 is SNHLY, CDR2 FYNNEI, per germline. The CDR3 is CASRTSGSSYEQYF. The CDR3 DNA follows: TGTGCCAGCAGGACTAGCGGTAGCTCCTACGAGCAGTACTTC. Using reference TRBV2 and TRBJ2-7 for the parts outside the CDR3, the full variable domain is EPEVTQTPSHQVTQMGQEVILRCVPISNHLYFYWYRQILGQKVEFLVSFYNNEISEKSEIFDDQFSVERPDGSNFTLKIRSTKLEDSAMYFCASRTSGSSYEQYFGPGTRLTVT.

The chain employs TRBV10-3 and TRBJ1-2; 8 nucleotides align to TRBD1. The CDR3 runs 16 residues. Germline values: CDR1 ENHRY, CDR2 SYGVKD. The junction had 18 bases not matched to a gene; V was cut back by 11 bases and J by 4 bases. CDR3 loop: CASHRDRSQPSYGYTF. As DNA, the CDR3 is TGTGCCTCACACCGGGACAGGTCTCAACCCTCCTATGGCTACACCTTC.

This chain uses TRBV19 with TRBJ1-4, with 8 positions matching TRBD1. Germline CDR1 is LNHDA and CDR2 is SQIVND (reference sequence). The CDR3 has 13 amino acids. J lost 10 bases, V lost 3 bases, and 4 bases had no gene match. CDR3 sequence: CASSMGDRGKLFF. CDR3 coding DNA: TGTGCCAGTAGTATGGGCGACAGGGGAAAACTGTTTTTT.

V is TRBV11-3 and J is TRBJ2-1, with 11 positions matching TRBD2. Trimming took 1 base from V and 7 from J; bases not matched to a gene: 3. The CDR3 sequence is 15 residues long. Germline loops: CDR1 SGHNT, CDR2 YENEEA. This CDR3 reads CASSLGSSGRNEQFF. The CDR3 region has the DNA TGTGCCAGCAGCTTAGGGTCTAGCGGGAGGAATGAGCAGTTCTTC. Together with reference TRBV11-3 and TRBJ2-1, the CDR3 gives the full variable domain: EAGVVQSPRYKIIEKKQPVAFWCNPISGHNTLYWYLQNLGQGPELLIRYENEEAVDDSQLPKDRFSAERLKGVDSTLKIQPAELGDSAVYLCASSLGSSGRNEQFFGPGTRLTVL.

The CDR3 sequence: CASSPFLPGNTGELFF. The CDR3 DNA reads TGTGCCAGCTCACCATTTTTGCCAGGCAACACCGGGGAGCTGTTTTTT. The chain carries TRBV18 and TRBJ2-2, with D unclear. V was shortened by 2 bases and J by 2 bases, with 12 bases between the two germline ends. CDR3 length equals 16 residues. Looked up from germline, CDR1 is KGHSH and CDR2 is LQKENI.

V is TRBV6-6 and J is TRBJ1-2; unclear D gene. In germline, CDR1 is MNHNY, CDR2 SVGAGI (reference sequence). Trimming removed 0 bases at V and 8 bases at J, with 16 bases between. CDR3 length: 15 residues. CDR3 sequence reads: CASSYSNRGGGGYTF. The CDR3 nucleotides are TGTGCCAGCAGTTACTCGAACCGGGGTGGAGGGGGCTACACCTTC.

This rearrangement joins TRBV27 to TRBJ1-4, with D maybe TRBD1 (5 bases). V shed 5 bases and J shed 4 bases, with 14 bases lying between them. Germline CDR1 MNHEY, CDR2 SMNVEV (reference sequence). CDR3 length equals 15 residues. The CDR3: CASSRYQGRNEKLFF. The CDR3 DNA reads as TGTGCCAGCAGTCGATATCAGGGTCGTAATGAAAAACTGTTTTTT.

The genes are TRBV4-3 and TRBJ2-3, with D hard to call. The germline V gene has CDR1 LGHNA and CDR2 YSLEER. V lost 0 bases and J 2 bases, leaving 9 bases between the germline ends. The CDR3 has 15 amino acids. CDR3 loop: CASSQDDNPTDTQYF. As DNA, the CDR3 is TGCGCCAGCAGCCAAGATGACAACCCCACAGATACGCAGTATTTT.

V gene TRBV4-2 combines with J gene TRBJ2-7; 14 bases map to TRBD2. CDR1 and CDR2 from the germline V gene are LGHNA and YNFKEQ. The V segment lost 4 bases and the J segment 0 bases; nucleotides outside the gene matches: 5. The CDR3 spans 17 residues. The CDR3 DNA is TGTGCCAGCAGCCCAGGACTAGCGGGAGGCAGCTCCTACGAGCAGTACTTC. Translating gives CASSPGLAGGSSYEQYF.

The chain combines TRBV6-1 with TRBJ2-7; 8 bases are shared with TRBD1. Germline V CDR1 and CDR2: MNHNS, SASEGT. The CDR3 contains 14 residues. Trimming took 11 bases from V and 2 from J; bases not matched to a gene: 11. The CDR3, as DNA: TGTGCCTTAACGGACAGGGTACCCCCCTACGAGCAGTACTTC. Translated, it gives CALTDRVPPYEQYF.

V usage is TRBV7-9 and J usage is TRBJ2-7, with a weak D call TRBD1 (6 bases). The CDR3 has 14 amino acids. CDR1 and CDR2 (germline): SEHNR, FQNEAQ (reference sequence). V gave up 5 bases and J gave up 6 bases, with 17 bases separating them. The CDR3 DNA sequence: TGTGCCAGCAGCCATCTACAAGGACAGTCCGAGCAGTACTTC. Translated: CASSHLQGQSEQYF.

The chain couples TRBV6-5 to TRBJ1-1; D remains ambiguous. The germline V gene encodes CDR1 MNHEY and CDR2 SVGAGI. Trimming cost V 0 bases and J 6 bases, with 11 bases left between them. This CDR3 contains 14 residues. In DNA, the CDR3 is TGTGCCAGCAGTTACTCGACGGGTGGTCCTGAAGCTTTCTTT. Amino acids: CASSYSTGGPEAFF.

This chain connects TRBV27 to TRBJ2-1; 7 bases fit TRBD2. There are 15 residues in the CDR3. From germline, CDR1 is MNHEY and CDR2 SMNVEV (reference sequence). Losses at the gene ends were 5 bases for V and 2 bases for J; bases not matched to a gene: 6. The CDR3 sequence is CASSPTSPTYNEQFF. The CDR3 nucleotides read TGTGCCAGCAGTCCGACTAGCCCCACCTACAATGAGCAGTTCTTC.

This clone was seen more than once but under ten times. The chain recombines TRBV4-1 with TRBJ2-1, with D possibly TRBD1 on 6 matching bases. The germline CDR1 and CDR2 sequences are MGHRA and YSYEKL. V gave up 8 bases and J gave up 9 bases, with 17 bases separating them. The CDR3 extends over 13 amino acids. CDR3 loop: CASGGIPRGEQFF. The DNA of the CDR3 is TGCGCCAGCGGGGGCATACCTAGGGGTGAGCAGTTCTTC.

The chain carries TRBV7-3 and TRBJ2-1; the D gene is possibly TRBD2 (5 bases). Trimming pared 2 bases from V and 9 bases from J, leaving 11 bases between. CDR1 and CDR2 from the germline V gene are SGHTA and FQGTGA. The CDR3 runs 13 residues. Here the CDR3 DNA reads TGTGCCAGCAGCTTAGAGGGCCGAGGTGAGCAGTTCTTC. Its translation is CASSLEGRGEQFF. The full variable domain, rest sourced from reference TRBV7-3 and TRBJ2-1, is GAGVSQTPSNKVTEKGKYVELRCDPISGHTALYWYRQSLGQGPEFLIYFQGTGAADDSGLPNDRFFAVRPEGSVSTLKIQRTERGDSAVYLCASSLEGRGEQFFGPGTRLTVL.

The chain employs TRBV5-1 and TRBJ2-1; maybe TRBD2 (6 bases). The germline gives CDR1 SGHRS, CDR2 YFSETQ. The V gene lost 1 base and the J gene lost 0 bases, with 11 bases spanning the gap. CDR3 length: 16 amino acids. In DNA form, the CDR3 reads TGCGCCAGCAGCTTGCGGGCGGGGAGCTCCTACAATGAGCAGTTCTTC. Its translation: CASSLRAGSSYNEQFF.

This chain connects TRBV7-3 to TRBJ2-3; 8 bases align to TRBD2. V shed 4 bases and J 5 bases; nucleotides not matched to a gene: 8. CDR1 and CDR2 (germline): SGHTA, FQGTGA. The CDR3 spans 15 residues. The DNA of the CDR3 is TGTGCCAGCAGCTCGACCAGTCTAGCGGGAGATACGCAGTATTTT. The encoded protein is CASSSTSLAGDTQYF.

CDR3 coding DNA: TGTGCCAGTAGTAACAGGGGGCGCGAAGGCTACACCTTC. This encodes CASSNRGREGYTF. The chain carries TRBV19 and TRBJ1-2; 9 bases line up with TRBD1. Germline-derived CDR1 and CDR2 are LNHDA and SQIVND (reference sequence). The CDR3 contains 13 residues. V trimming: 4 bases; J trimming: 8 bases; junction bases outside the gene matches: 5. Using reference TRBV19 and TRBJ1-2 for the parts outside the CDR3, the full variable domain is DGGITQSPKYLFRKEGQNVTLSCEQNLNHDAMYWYRQDPGQGLRLIYYSQIVNDFQKGDIAEGYSVSREKKESFPLTVTSAQKNPTAFYLCASSNRGREGYTFGSGTRLTVV.

This clone is a singleton in its sample. The CDR3 bases are TGCGCCAGCAGCCACGGCGGGGGTTCAGAGACCCAGTACTTC. As protein: CASSHGGGSETQYF. The rearrangement links TRBV4-1 to TRBJ2-5; TRBD2 aligns across 7 bases. Germline-derived CDR1 and CDR2 are MGHRA and YSYEKL. V lost 3 bases and J lost 4; bases outside the gene matches: 5. The CDR3 sequence is 14 residues long.

The CDR3 spells CASKIRGGPDYNEQFF. The CDR3 DNA reads as TGTGCCAGCAAAATAAGGGGGGGACCGGACTACAATGAGCAGTTCTTC. The chain combines TRBV11-2 with TRBJ2-1, with D maybe TRBD2 (7 bases). The CDR3 totals 16 residues. The V gene lost 7 bases and the J gene lost 3 bases, with 19 bases spanning the gap. The germline gives CDR1 SGHAT, CDR2 FQNNGV.

V usage is TRBV6-1 and J usage is TRBJ2-1; tentatively, D is TRBD2 (5 bases). Per germline, CDR1 MNHNS and CDR2 SASEGT. The length of the CDR3 is 15 residues. The V gene lost 10 bases and the J gene lost 1 base, with 17 bases spanning the gap. DNA of the CDR3: TGTGCCACCTCCGGCGACCCGGGATCCTACAATGAGCAGTTCTTC. It specifies CATSGDPGSYNEQFF.

This chain links TRBV7-2 with TRBJ2-3; TRBD2 matches 8 bases. Trimming removed 1 base from V and 4 bases from J; junction bases left unmatched: 10. Germline CDR1 and CDR2: SGHTA and FQGNSA. CDR3 length: 17 amino acids. In nucleotides, the CDR3 is TGTGCCAGCAGCTTAGTGGGGTCCGCGGGAGGCCCAGATACGCAGTATTTT. Translating gives CASSLVGSAGGPDTQYF.

The chain links TRBV10-3 to TRBJ2-7; 11 bases are shared with TRBD2. V lost 4 bases and J lost 0; bases outside the gene matches: 5. The CDR3 loop spans 16 amino acids. Germline V lookup: CDR1 ENHRY, CDR2 SYGVKD. CDR3 nucleotide sequence: TGTGCCATCAGTGGACTAGCGGGGTTGCCCTCCTACGAGCAGTACTTC. Encoded protein: CAISGLAGLPSYEQYF.

The chain couples TRBV30 to TRBJ2-1; no firm D call. The germline CDR1 and CDR2 sequences are GTSNPN and SVGIG (reference sequence). The V and J ends lost 1 base and 7 bases respectively, with 17 bases between them. The length of the CDR3 is 15 residues. The CDR3 nucleotides are TGTGCCTGGAGTGGAGAAAATAAGTCTTGGAATGAGCAGTTCTTC. As protein: CAWSGENKSWNEQFF.